This TCR beta chain was identified in a study of CD8 T cells in Susac syndrome. TCR beta sequencing covered blood CD8+ and CD4+ T cells. Healthy donors matched for age and sex were used as controls. It was negative isolation that provided the CD8+ and CD4+ T cells, whereas TEMRA cells were enriched by FACS. After extraction with the RNeasy kit, 0.5 to 1 ug of the RNA was reverse transcribed using random hexamers. The CDR3 of TCR beta was amplified by immunoSEQ multiplex PCR across 54 Vbeta and 13 Jbeta. TCRdb ran MiXCR on the immunoSEQ multiplex PCR reads and lists one entry per CDR3 protein. The table has around 130,000 distinct CDR3 sequences, about 93% seen once. Germline CDR1 SGHTA, CDR2 FQGTGA. Trimming removed 1 base at V and 13 bases at J, with 14 bases between. This CDR3 is built from 13 residues.

J is TRBJ2-1 and V is TRBV7-3; D is perhaps TRBD1 or TRBD2 (5 bases each). The TCR originated in a human donor in good health. Sample: CD4+ T cells from PBMCs. This CDR3 reads CASSLKFEGPQFF. The CDR3 DNA is TGTGCCAGCAGCTTAAAGTTCGAGGGACCCCAGTTCTTC. The full variable domain, completed using reference TRBV7-3 and TRBJ2-1, is GAGVSQTPSNKVTEKGKYVELRCDPISGHTALYWYRQSLGQGPEFLIYFQGTGAADDSGLPNDRFFAVRPEGSVSTLKIQRTERGDSAVYLCASSLKFEGPQFFGPGTRLTVL.